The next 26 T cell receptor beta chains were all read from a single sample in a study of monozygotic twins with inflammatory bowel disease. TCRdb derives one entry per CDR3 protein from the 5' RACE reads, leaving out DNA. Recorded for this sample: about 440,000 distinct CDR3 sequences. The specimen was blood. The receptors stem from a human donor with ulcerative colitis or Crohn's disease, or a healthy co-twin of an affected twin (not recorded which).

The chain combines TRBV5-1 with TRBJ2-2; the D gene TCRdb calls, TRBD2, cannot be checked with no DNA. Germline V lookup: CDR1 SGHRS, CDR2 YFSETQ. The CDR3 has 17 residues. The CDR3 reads CASESGLAGGTTGELFF.

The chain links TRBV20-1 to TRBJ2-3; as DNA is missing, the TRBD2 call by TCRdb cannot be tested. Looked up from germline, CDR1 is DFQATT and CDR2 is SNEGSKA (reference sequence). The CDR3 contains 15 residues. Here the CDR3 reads CSARDPRGGTDTQYF.

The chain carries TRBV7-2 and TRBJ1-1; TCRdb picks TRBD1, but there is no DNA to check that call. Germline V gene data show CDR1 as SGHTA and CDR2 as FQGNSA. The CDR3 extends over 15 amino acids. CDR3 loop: CASSISGTGDTEAFF.

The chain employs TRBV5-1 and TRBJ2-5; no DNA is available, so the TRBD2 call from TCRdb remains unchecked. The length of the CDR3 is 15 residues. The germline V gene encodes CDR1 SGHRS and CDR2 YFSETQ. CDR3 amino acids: CASSRWTSGSETQYF. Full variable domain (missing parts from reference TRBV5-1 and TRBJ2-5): KAGVTQTPRYLIKTRGQQVTLSCSPISGHRSVSWYQQTPGQGLQFLFEYFSETQRNKGNFPGRFSGRQFSNSRSEMNVSTLELGDSALYLCASSRWTSGSETQYFGPGTRLLVL.

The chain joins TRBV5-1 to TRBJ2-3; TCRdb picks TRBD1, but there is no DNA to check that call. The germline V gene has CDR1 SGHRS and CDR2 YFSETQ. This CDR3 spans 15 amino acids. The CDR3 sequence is CASRGTGQITDTQYF. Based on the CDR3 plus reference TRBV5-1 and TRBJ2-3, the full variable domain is KAGVTQTPRYLIKTRGQQVTLSCSPISGHRSVSWYQQTPGQGLQFLFEYFSETQRNKGNFPGRFSGRQFSNSRSEMNVSTLELGDSALYLCASRGTGQITDTQYFGPGTRLTVL.

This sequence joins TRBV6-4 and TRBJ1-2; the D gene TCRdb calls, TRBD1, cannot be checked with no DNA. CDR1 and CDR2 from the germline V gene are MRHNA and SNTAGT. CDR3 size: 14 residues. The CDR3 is CASSMTGDDYGYTF.

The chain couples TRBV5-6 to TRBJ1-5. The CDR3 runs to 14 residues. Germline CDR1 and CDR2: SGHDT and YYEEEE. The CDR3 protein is CASSSFETNQPQHF.

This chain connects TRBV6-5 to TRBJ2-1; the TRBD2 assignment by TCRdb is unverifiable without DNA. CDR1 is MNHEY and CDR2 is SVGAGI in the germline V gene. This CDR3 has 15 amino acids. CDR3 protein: CASSSGVSSYNEQFF.

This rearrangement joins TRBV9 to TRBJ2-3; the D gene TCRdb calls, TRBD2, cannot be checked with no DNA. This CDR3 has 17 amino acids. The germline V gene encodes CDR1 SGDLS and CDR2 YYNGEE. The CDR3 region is CASSVGLAGQSTDTQYF.

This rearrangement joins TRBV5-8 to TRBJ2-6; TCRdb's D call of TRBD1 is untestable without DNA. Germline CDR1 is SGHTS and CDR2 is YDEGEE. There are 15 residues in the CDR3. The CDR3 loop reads CASSLVGGLANVLTF.

The CDR3 sequence is CASSPLQEQFF. The chain recombines TRBV7-2 with TRBJ2-1; TCRdb gives TRBD2 as the D gene, but with no DNA this cannot be confirmed. Germline V gene lookup returns CDR1 SGHTA and CDR2 FQGNSA. This CDR3 is 11 amino acids long. Variable domain in full (rest from reference TRBV7-2 and TRBJ2-1): GAGVSQSPSNKVTEKGKDVELRCDPISGHTALYWYRQSLGQGLEFLIYFQGNSAPDKSGLPSDRFSAERTGGSVSTLTIQRTQQEDSAVYLCASSPLQEQFFGPGTRLTVL.

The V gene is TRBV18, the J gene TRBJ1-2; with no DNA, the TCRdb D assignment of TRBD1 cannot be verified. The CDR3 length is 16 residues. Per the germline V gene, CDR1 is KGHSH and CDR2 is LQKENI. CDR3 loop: CASSPPAGRSDYGYTF.

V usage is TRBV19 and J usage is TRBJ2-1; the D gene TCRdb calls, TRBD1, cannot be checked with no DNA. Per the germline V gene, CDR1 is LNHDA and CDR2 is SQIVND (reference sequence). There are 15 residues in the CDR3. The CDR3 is CASTPTGYSYNEQFF.

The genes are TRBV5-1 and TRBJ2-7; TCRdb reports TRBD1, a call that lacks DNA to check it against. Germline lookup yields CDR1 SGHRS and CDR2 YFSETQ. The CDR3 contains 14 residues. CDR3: CASSPGQSSYEQYF.

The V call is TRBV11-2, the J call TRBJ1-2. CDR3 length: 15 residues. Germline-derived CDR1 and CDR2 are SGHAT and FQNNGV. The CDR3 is CASSLDTIANYGYTF.

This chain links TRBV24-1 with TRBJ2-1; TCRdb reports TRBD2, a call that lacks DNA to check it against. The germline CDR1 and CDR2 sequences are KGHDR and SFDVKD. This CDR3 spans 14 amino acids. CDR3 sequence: CATSVRDYTNEQFF.

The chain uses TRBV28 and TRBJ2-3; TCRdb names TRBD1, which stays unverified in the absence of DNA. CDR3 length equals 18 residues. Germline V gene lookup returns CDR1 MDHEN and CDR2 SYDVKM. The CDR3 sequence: CASSSDRTEEKNTDTQYF. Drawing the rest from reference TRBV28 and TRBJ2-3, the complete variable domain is DVKVTQSSRYLVKRTGEKVFLECVQDMDHENMFWYRQDPGLGLRLIYFSYDVKMKEKGDIPEGYSVSREKKERFSLILESASTNQTSMYLCASSSDRTEEKNTDTQYFGPGTRLTVL.

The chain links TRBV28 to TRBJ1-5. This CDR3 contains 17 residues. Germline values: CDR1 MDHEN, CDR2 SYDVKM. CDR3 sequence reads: CASSSKAVIYSNQPQHF. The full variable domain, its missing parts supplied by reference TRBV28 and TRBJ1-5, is DVKVTQSSRYLVKRTGEKVFLECVQDMDHENMFWYRQDPGLGLRLIYFSYDVKMKEKGDIPEGYSVSREKKERFSLILESASTNQTSMYLCASSSKAVIYSNQPQHFGDGTRLSIL.

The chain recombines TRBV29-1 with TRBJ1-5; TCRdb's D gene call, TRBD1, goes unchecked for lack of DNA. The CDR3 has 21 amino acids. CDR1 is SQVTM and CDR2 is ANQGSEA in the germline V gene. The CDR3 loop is CSVEVISGDRGSEKGKGPQHF.

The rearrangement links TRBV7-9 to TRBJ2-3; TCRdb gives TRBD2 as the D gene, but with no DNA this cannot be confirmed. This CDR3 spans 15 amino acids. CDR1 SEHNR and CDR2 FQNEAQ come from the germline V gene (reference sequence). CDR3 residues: CASSFTSGDTDTQYF.

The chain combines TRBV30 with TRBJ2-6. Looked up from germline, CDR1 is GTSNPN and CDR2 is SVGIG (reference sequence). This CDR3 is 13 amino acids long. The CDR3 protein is CAWIRSGANVLTF.

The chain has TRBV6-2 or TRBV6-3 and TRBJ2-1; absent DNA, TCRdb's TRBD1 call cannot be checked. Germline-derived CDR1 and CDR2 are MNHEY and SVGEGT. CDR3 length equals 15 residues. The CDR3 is CASSYGFPGVKYQFF.

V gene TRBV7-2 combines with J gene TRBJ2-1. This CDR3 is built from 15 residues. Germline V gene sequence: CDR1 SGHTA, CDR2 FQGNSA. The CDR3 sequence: CASSFGQGPYNEQFF.

The CDR3 loop is CASSPMGGGYNEQFF. V and J are TRBV7-3 and TRBJ2-1; TCRdb proposes TRBD1, but this gene call is untestable without DNA. This CDR3 is built from 15 residues. In germline, CDR1 is SGHTA, CDR2 FQGTGA.

This chain's CDR3 is CASSLGGGFDTEAFF. The chain carries TRBV7-2 and TRBJ1-1. The CDR3 runs to 15 residues. Germline-derived CDR1 and CDR2 are SGHTA and FQGNSA.

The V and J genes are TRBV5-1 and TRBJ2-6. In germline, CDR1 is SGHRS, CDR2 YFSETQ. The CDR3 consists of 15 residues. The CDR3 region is CASKTFSSGANVLTF.